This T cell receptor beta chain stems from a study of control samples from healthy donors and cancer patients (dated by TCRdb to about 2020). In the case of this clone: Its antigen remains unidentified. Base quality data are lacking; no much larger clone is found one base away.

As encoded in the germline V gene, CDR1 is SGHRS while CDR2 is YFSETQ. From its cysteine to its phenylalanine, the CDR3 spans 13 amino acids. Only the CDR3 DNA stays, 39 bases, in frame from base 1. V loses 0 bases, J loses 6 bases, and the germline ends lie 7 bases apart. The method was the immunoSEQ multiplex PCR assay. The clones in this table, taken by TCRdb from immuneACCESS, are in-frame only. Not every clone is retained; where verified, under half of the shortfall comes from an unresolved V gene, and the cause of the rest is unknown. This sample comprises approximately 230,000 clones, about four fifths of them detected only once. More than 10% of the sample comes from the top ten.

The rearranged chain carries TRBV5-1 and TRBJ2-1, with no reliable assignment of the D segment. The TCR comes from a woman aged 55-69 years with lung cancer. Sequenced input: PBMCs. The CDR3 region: CASSLAVSNEQFF. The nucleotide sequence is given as TGCGCCAGCAGCTTGGCCGTATCCAATGAGCAGTTCTTC.